The T cell receptor beta chain described here comes from a study of T cell responses to AZD1222 COVID-19 vaccine (dated by TCRdb to about 2021). Some background on the complete study: AZD1222 recipients whose second dose came at about 4 weeks and those whose second dose came at about 12 weeks were combined into one group, since spike-specific TCR depth and breadth did not differ between the two schedules. A total of 233 trial participants underwent TCR sequencing, of whom about 210 had received two doses of AZD1222 and 26 had received two doses of the MenACWY control vaccine. Trial participants were enrolled by age into subgroups of 18-55, 56-69 and 70-plus years, and around 150, 28 and 57 TCR-sequenced participants, respectively, were included in these subgroups. What the work shows at the level of the full study, not this receptor alone: Conclusions about previously exposed vaccinees are limited because only six or seven AZD1222 recipients were SARS-CoV-2 seropositive at baseline. Most participants were white British and females outnumbered males, and the authors suggested that clonal diversity may have been underestimated. No day 14 peak-response samples were available, so repertoires were characterized only after the peak T cell response. The whole spike protein was spanned by vaccine-associated CD4 TCRs, and dominant responses were seen in regions 160-218 and 743-854. The 56-69-year group was small, and its depth increase did not reach significance, likely because of low power. Spike-specific TCR breadth and depth rose significantly after two AZD1222 doses compared with day 0 and with MenACWY recipients. Epitopes outside the regions mutated in the B.1.351 and B.1.1.7 variants were reportedly recognized by nearly half of the unique spike-specific TCRs.

This clone was counted a single time. It has no known antigen specificity. Base-call qualities are not available, and no considerably larger clone is one nucleotide away. The CDR3 regions of human TCRbeta chains were subjected to immunosequencing. In the authors' own workflow: TCRs in the repertoires were compared against a reference library of SARS-CoV-2-specific TCRs that had been generated with the MIRA antigen-specificity platform. Breadth was defined as the fraction of unique TCRs that were SARS-CoV-2-associated, and depth was defined as the fraction of total T cells that were SARS-CoV-2-associated. Using the MIRA data, every spike-specific TCR was mapped to the spike region that the TCR reacted to and assigned to either a CD4 or a CD8 class. Log10-transformed breadth and depth values were compared by one-way ANOVA with Sidak's multiple comparisons tests. Entries here come from immuneACCESS through TCRdb and include only in-frame sequences with V and J called. Some clones fail to appear in such tables; in the studies checked, an unresolved V gene covers under half of the shortfall, and the cause of the remainder is unknown. Clonal size and the V and J genes are those of that table, whereas D and trimming came from the DNA. Within this sample are under 130,000 clones, with 82% of them counted one time only. 5% of the sample belongs to the ten largest clones.

The CDR3 goes from the cysteine to the phenylalanine over 14 residues. The kept DNA is CDR3 alone, 42 bases in frame from the first base. V ends up 6 bases short and J 4 bases short, with an unmatched junction base count of 7. Via the germline V gene (reference sequence), CDR1 is MNHEY and CDR2 SMNVEV. The time point label for this specimen denotes: baseline before first vaccination. Samples from vaccinated people were obtained from the UK trials COV001 and COV002, which included a single-blind randomized controlled phase 2/3 trial of AZD1222 (ChAdOx1 nCoV-19) in healthy adults. Trial participant PBMC samples were collected at day 0 and day 28 after the second dose for TCRbeta chain sequencing.

The chain uses TRBV27 and TRBJ2-7, with 9 bases aligning to TRBD2. The clonotype originates from an adult in good health. The sequencing used peripheral blood, collected on day 0 of AZD1222 vaccination. DNA sequence: TGTGCCAGCAGGCGGGGACTAGCAGGGTACGAGCAGTACTTC. It encodes CASRRGLAGYEQYF.